The 24 T cell receptor beta chains listed next were all sequenced from one sample in a study of blood T cell repertoires in COVID-19. Assay: immunoSEQ multiplex PCR; the TCRdb copy retains only in-frame clones and omits some. The sample records 650,000 to 800,000 clones, approximately 90% being singletons. The sample was peripheral blood. The source of these receptors is a woman in her late teens or twenties with acute or convalescent COVID-19.

This clone showed up just once. The J gene is TRBJ2-1, the V gene TRBV6-2 or TRBV6-3; 12 positions match TRBD2. Trimming took 0 bases from V and 8 from J; bases not matched to a gene: 8. This CDR3 contains 17 residues. Germline V gene sequence: CDR1 MNHEY, CDR2 SVGEGT. The CDR3 sequence: CASSYSGRLAGGHEQFF. Written as DNA, the CDR3 is TGTGCCAGCAGTTACTCGGGGAGGCTAGCGGGGGGGCATGAGCAGTTCTTC.

This chain links TRBV7-2 with TRBJ1-4; 9 nucleotides match TRBD1. Germline CDR1 is SGHTA and CDR2 is FQGNSA. CDR3 length equals 15 residues. V shed 0 bases, J shed 8 bases, and the junction held 4 bases outside the gene matches. CDR3 sequence reads: CASSLARTGAEKLFF. CDR3 DNA: TGTGCCAGCAGCTTAGCGCGGACAGGGGCGGAAAAACTGTTTTTT.

The rearrangement links TRBV15 to TRBJ2-5; maybe TRBD2 (7 bases). Germline CDR1 reads LNHNV; CDR2 reads YYDKDF (reference sequence). The ends were cut back, 0 bases at V and 4 bases at J, with 9 bases in the middle. The CDR3 is made up of 14 amino acids. In nucleotides, the CDR3 is TGTGCCACCAGCAGAGATAGGGGGGGAGAGACCCAGTACTTC. Its translation is CATSRDRGGETQYF.

The rearrangement uses TRBV7-2 and TRBJ1-1; D unresolved. V lost 3 bases, J lost 0 bases, and 8 bases lay in between. Germline loops: CDR1 SGHTA, CDR2 FQGNSA. CDR3 length: 14 residues. CDR3 nucleotides: TGTGCCAGCAGCTTGACACCGGTGAACACTGAAGCTTTCTTT. Translating gives CASSLTPVNTEAFF.

This clone turned up a few times. The V call is TRBV6-4, the J call TRBJ2-2; a weak D match, TRBD2 (6 bases). V was pared by 6 bases and J by 3 bases, with 11 bases between. CDR3 length: 14 amino acids. Germline V CDR1 and CDR2: MRHNA, SNTAGT. In DNA form, the CDR3 reads TGTGCCAGCAGAGCATGGGGGGACACCGGGGAGCTGTTTTTT. Translation gives CASRAWGDTGELFF.

The chain joins TRBV5-4 to TRBJ1-1; 7 bases map to TRBD1. Trimming removed 0 bases from V and 7 bases from J; junction bases left unmatched: 3. The CDR3 is made up of 13 amino acids. CDR1 and CDR2 from the germline V gene are SGHNT and YYREEE (reference sequence). CDR3 residues: CASSLAGGLEAFF. The CDR3 DNA follows: TGTGCCAGCAGCTTGGCAGGGGGTCTTGAAGCTTTCTTT.

The chain recombines TRBV14 with TRBJ2-1, with 10 bases that match TRBD2. The V segment lost 4 bases and the J segment 10 bases; nucleotides outside the gene matches: 7. The CDR3 is 14 residues long. Germline V lookup: CDR1 SGHDN, CDR2 FVKESK. In DNA, the CDR3 is TGTGCCAGCAGCCCCCCCCTAGCGGGGGAAGAGCAGTTCTTC. This encodes CASSPPLAGEEQFF.

This chain uses TRBV4-3 with TRBJ1-2, with D maybe TRBD1 (5 bases). Germline CDR1 reads LGHNA; CDR2 reads YSLEER. V lost 1 base and J lost 8, with 20 bases in between. The CDR3 is made up of 16 amino acids. The CDR3 DNA follows: TGCGCCAGCAGCCAAGGACCCCCGGGGAGGGGTGACGGCTACACCTTC. As protein: CASSQGPPGRGDGYTF.

As for this clone: The junction does not match germline at one end; this may be a read error. The V call is TRBV4-3, the J call TRBJ1-3, with D tentatively TRBD1 (5 bases). Per the germline V gene, CDR1 is LGHNA and CDR2 is YSLEER. CDR3 length: 19 amino acids. CDR3 sequence (DNA): TGCGCCAGCAGACAAGGATATGAGTTGAACAGGAAAGCTGGAAACACCATATATTTT. Encoded protein: CASRQGYELNRKAGNTIYF.

This clone was picked up one time. This chain uses TRBV27 with TRBJ2-1, with a weak D call TRBD1 (6 bases). Germline loops: CDR1 MNHEY, CDR2 SMNVEV (reference sequence). The CDR3 sequence is 17 residues long. The V gene lost 6 bases and the J gene lost 0 bases, with 18 bases spanning the gap. The DNA of the CDR3 is TGTGCCAGCAGCCACCAAAGGGGGTTTAGCTCCTACAATGAGCAGTTCTTC. This codes for CASSHQRGFSSYNEQFF.

The genes are TRBV9 and TRBJ1-3; D remains ambiguous. Germline CDR1 is SGDLS and CDR2 is YYNGEE. There are 13 residues in the CDR3. V was shortened by 3 bases and J by 3 bases, with 7 bases between the two germline ends. CDR3 amino acids: CASSDPSGNTIYF. DNA of the CDR3: TGTGCCAGCAGCGATCCGAGTGGAAACACCATATATTTT.

This clone has only one observation. The chain uses TRBV29-1 and TRBJ1-2; no firm D call. Trimming pared 1 base from V and 8 bases from J, leaving 8 bases between. This CDR3 has 11 residues. Germline V lookup: CDR1 SQVTM, CDR2 ANQGSEA. The CDR3 DNA reads as TGCAGCGTTGAAGGTTTTTCGGGCTACACCTTC. The encoded protein is CSVEGFSGYTF.

This chain joins TRBV29-1 and TRBJ1-1, with 9 bases aligning to TRBD1. V shed 6 bases, J shed 3 bases, and the junction held 5 bases outside the gene matches. The CDR3 runs to 13 residues. Looked up from germline, CDR1 is SQVTM and CDR2 is ANQGSEA. The CDR3 loop is CSVGWTGDTEAFF. As DNA, the CDR3 is TGCAGCGTGGGTTGGACAGGGGACACTGAAGCTTTCTTT.

This chain joins TRBV6-1 and TRBJ2-1; D possibly corresponds to TRBD2 (6 bases). The length of the CDR3 is 16 residues. With 2 bases removed from V and 5 bases from J, the gap between germline ends came to 16 bases. Germline V gene lookup returns CDR1 MNHNS and CDR2 SASEGT. In nucleotides, the CDR3 is TGTGCCAGCAGTGAATGGGACTGGGGCTCAAACAATGAGCAGTTCTTC. The encoded protein is CASSEWDWGSNNEQFF.

This clone was detected only a few times. V is TRBV7-8 and J is TRBJ1-2; D remains ambiguous. V was shortened by 4 bases and J by 4 bases, with 16 bases between the two germline ends. The length of the CDR3 is 15 residues. CDR1 is SGHVS and CDR2 is FQNEAQ in the germline V gene. The CDR3 nucleotides read TGTGCCAGCAGCTCGGGTCCCTCCTCAGTCTATGGCTACACCTTC. Encoded protein: CASSSGPSSVYGYTF.

The chain recombines TRBV5-1 with TRBJ1-5, with D possibly TRBD1 on 6 matching bases. V lost 7 bases and J lost 6, with 17 bases in between. In germline, CDR1 is SGHRS, CDR2 YFSETQ. The CDR3 length is 14 residues. In DNA form, the CDR3 reads TGCGCCAGCCGGGAGGACGCACAGGGTCAGCCCCAGCATTTT. It specifies CASREDAQGQPQHF. The full variable domain, rest sourced from reference TRBV5-1 and TRBJ1-5, is KAGVTQTPRYLIKTRGQQVTLSCSPISGHRSVSWYQQTPGQGLQFLFEYFSETQRNKGNFPGRFSGRQFSNSRSEMNVSTLELGDSALYLCASREDAQGQPQHFGDGTRLSIL.

The V call is TRBV4-1, the J call TRBJ1-1; 7 bases line up with TRBD1. CDR1 is MGHRA, CDR2 YSYEKL, per germline. CDR3 length equals 16 residues. V gave up 1 base and J gave up 1 base; unmatched junction bases: 6. The CDR3 here is CASSQVGRGRNTEAFF. The CDR3, as DNA: TGCGCCAGCAGCCAAGTGGGTAGGGGGCGGAACACTGAAGCTTTCTTT.

The V and J genes are TRBV6-2 or TRBV6-3 and TRBJ2-7; D unresolved. Germline CDR1 and CDR2: MNHEY and SVGEGT. With 2 bases removed from V and 6 bases from J, the gap between germline ends came to 26 bases. The CDR3 runs to 18 residues. This chain's CDR3 is CASSYGPSVSKVRGEQYF. CDR3 DNA: TGTGCCAGCAGTTACGGCCCCTCTGTCTCGAAGGTAAGAGGCGAGCAGTACTTC.

The chain links TRBV3-1 (or the pseudogene TRBV3-2) to TRBJ2-7; TRBD2 matches 10 bases. The junction had 7 bases not matched to a gene; V was cut back by 0 bases and J by 5 bases. In germline, CDR1 is LGHDT, CDR2 YNNKEL (reference sequence). There are 16 residues in the CDR3. The DNA of the CDR3 is TGTGCCAGCAGCCAAGACCGGGTAGCGGGGGGCCACGAGCAGTACTTC. It yields the protein CASSQDRVAGGHEQYF.

The CDR3 sequence: CASSLGTGSYNEQFF. The CDR3 DNA sequence: TGTGCCAGCAGCTTGGGGACAGGCTCCTACAATGAGCAGTTCTTC. The chain couples TRBV7-2 to TRBJ2-1; 8 bases match TRBD1. This CDR3 is built from 15 residues. Unmatched junction bases numbered 1, after V lost 3 bases and J lost 0 bases. Germline assignment: CDR1 SGHTA and CDR2 FQGNSA.

The chain employs TRBV9 and TRBJ1-4; D unresolved. The CDR3 sequence is 14 residues long. Germline-derived CDR1 and CDR2 are SGDLS and YYNGEE. Trimming cost V 4 bases and J 1 base, with 8 bases left between them. CDR3 residues: CASSLTETNEKLFF. The CDR3 coding sequence is TGTGCCAGCAGCCTTACAGAAACTAATGAAAAACTGTTTTTT.

The chain combines TRBV2 with TRBJ2-5; TRBD2 aligns across 7 bases. Unmatched junction bases numbered 6, after V lost 4 bases and J lost 4 bases. CDR3 length: 14 amino acids. Germline V CDR1 and CDR2: SNHLY, FYNNEI. CDR3 region: CASSGGGAAETQYF. The DNA for the CDR3 is TGTGCCAGCAGTGGGGGAGGGGCCGCAGAGACCCAGTACTTC. Filled out from reference TRBV2 and TRBJ2-5, the complete variable domain reads EPEVTQTPSHQVTQMGQEVILRCVPISNHLYFYWYRQILGQKVEFLVSFYNNEISEKSEIFDDQFSVERPDGSNFTLKIRSTKLEDSAMYFCASSGGGAAETQYFGPGTRLLVL.

The chain combines TRBV5-1 with TRBJ2-5; 12 positions agree with TRBD2. V was clipped by 0 bases and J by 2 bases; unmatched bases: 5. The length of the CDR3 is 17 residues. In germline, CDR1 is SGHRS, CDR2 YFSETQ. CDR3: CASSLALAGGPQETQYF. CDR3 bases: TGCGCCAGCAGCTTGGCCCTAGCGGGGGGGCCTCAAGAGACCCAGTACTTC.

This rearrangement joins TRBV5-4 to TRBJ2-1; TRBD1 matches 10 bases. V lost 3 bases to trimming and J lost 7 bases; unmatched junction nucleotides: 7. Per the germline V gene, CDR1 is SGHNT and CDR2 is YYREEE (reference sequence). CDR3 size: 15 residues. This chain's CDR3 is CASSWKRDRGNEQFF. For the CDR3, the DNA is TGTGCCAGCAGCTGGAAACGGGACAGGGGTAATGAGCAGTTCTTC.